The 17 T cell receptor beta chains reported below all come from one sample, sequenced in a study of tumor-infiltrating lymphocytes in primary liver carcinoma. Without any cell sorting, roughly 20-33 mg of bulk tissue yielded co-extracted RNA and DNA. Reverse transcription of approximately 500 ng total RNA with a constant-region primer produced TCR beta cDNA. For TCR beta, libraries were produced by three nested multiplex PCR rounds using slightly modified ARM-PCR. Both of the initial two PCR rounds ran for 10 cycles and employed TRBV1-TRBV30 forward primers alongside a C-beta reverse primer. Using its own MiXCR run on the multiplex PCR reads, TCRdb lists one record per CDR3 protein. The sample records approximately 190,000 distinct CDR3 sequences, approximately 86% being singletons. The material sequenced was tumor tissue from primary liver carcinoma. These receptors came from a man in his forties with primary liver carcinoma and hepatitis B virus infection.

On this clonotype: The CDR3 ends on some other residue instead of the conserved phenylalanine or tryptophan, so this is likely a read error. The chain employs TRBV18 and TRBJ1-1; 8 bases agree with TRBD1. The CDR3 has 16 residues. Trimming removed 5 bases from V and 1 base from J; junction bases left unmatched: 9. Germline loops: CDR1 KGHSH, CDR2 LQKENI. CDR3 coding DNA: TGTGCCAGCTCAGCTCGTGGACAGGGATCGAACACTGAAGCTTTCTCT. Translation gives CASSARGQGSNTEAFS.

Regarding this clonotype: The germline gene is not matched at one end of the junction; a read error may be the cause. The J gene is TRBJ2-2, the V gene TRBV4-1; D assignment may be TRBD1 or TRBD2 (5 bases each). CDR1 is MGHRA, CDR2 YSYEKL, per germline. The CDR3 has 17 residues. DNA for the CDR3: TGCGCCAGCAGCCCCCAAATAGGGGTCCTAAACACCGGGGAACTGATTTTT. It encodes CASSPQIGVLNTGELIF.

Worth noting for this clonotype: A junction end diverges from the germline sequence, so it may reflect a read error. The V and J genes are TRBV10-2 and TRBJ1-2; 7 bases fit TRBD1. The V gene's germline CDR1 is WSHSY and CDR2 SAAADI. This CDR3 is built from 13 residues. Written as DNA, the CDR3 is TGCGCCAGCAGCCGACAGGGCGACTATGGCCACAGCTTC. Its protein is CASSRQGDYGHSF.

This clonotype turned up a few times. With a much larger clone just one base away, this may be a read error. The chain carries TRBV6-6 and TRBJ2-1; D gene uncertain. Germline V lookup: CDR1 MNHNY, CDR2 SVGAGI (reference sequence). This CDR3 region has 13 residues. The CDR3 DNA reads TGTGTCAGCACGAGTCAGTCCTACAATGAGCAGTTCTTC. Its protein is CVSTSQSYNEQFF.

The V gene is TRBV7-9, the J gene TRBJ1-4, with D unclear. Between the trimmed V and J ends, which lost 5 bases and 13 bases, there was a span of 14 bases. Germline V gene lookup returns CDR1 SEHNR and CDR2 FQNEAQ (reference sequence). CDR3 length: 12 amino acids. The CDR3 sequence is CASSGWDRVLFF. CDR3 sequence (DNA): TGTGCCAGCAGCGGATGGGATAGGGTACTGTTTTTT.

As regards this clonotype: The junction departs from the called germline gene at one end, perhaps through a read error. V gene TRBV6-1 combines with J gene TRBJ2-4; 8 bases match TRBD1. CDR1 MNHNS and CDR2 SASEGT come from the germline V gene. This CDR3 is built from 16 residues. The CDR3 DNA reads TGTGCCAACAGTGCCACAGGGGGGTTCGGTAAAAATATTCAGTACTTC. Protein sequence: CANSATGGFGKNIQYF.

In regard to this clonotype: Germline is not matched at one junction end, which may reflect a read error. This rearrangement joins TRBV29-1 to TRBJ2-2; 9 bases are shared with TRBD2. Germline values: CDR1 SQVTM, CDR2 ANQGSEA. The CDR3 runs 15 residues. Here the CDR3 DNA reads TGCAGCGTTGGGACTAGCGCGGCGAGCACGGGGGAGGTGTTTTTT. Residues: CSVGTSAASTGEVFF.

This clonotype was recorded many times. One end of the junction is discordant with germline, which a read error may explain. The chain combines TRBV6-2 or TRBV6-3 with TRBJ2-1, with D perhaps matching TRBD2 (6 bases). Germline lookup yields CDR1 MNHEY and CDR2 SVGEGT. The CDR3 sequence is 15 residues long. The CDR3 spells CASGRSGPSNNEQFF. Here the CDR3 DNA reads TGTGCCAGCGGCCGGAGCGGGCCCTCCAACAATGAGCAGTTCTTC.

CDR3 nucleotides: TGCAGCGGGGTATGGGTGGTCGATGAGCAGTTCTTC. Amino acids: CSGVWVVDEQFF. The V gene is TRBV29-1, the J gene TRBJ2-1; no firm D call. CDR1 SQVTM and CDR2 ANQGSEA come from the germline V gene. This CDR3 has 12 residues. V dropped 7 bases and J dropped 8 bases, with 15 bases sitting between them.

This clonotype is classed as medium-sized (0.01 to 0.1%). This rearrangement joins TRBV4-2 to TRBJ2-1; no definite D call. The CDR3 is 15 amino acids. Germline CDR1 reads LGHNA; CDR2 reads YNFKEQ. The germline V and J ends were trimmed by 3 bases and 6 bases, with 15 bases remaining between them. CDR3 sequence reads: CASSHVSFSGNEQFF. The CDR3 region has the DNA TGTGCCAGCAGCCATGTTAGTTTTTCCGGCAATGAGCAGTTCTTC.

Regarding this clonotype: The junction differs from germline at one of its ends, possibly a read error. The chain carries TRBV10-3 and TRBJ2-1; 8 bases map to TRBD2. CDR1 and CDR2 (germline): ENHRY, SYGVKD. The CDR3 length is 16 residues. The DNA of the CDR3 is TGTGCCAGCACCCAAACTTGCGGGAGGCCCTACAATGAGCAGCTCTTC. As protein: CASTQTCGRPYNEQLF.

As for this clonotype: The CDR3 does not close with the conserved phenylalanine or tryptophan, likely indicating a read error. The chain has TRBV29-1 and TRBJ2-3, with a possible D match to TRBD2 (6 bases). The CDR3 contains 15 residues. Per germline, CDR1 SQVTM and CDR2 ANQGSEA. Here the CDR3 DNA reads TGCAGCGTTGAGGGCGGGGCCGGCATCTCAGATAAGCAGTATATT. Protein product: CSVEGGAGISDKQYI.

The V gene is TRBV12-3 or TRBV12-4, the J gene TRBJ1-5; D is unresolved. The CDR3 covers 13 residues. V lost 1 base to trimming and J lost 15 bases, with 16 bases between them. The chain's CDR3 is CASSLVNNQPRHF. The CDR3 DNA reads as TGTGCCAGCAGTTTAGTAAACAATCAGCCCAGGCATTTT.

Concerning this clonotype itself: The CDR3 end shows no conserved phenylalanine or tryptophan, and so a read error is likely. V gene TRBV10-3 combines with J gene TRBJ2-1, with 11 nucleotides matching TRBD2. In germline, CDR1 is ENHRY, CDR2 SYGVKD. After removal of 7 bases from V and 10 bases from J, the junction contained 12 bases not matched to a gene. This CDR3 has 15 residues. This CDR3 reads CAITAISGRAGEQFL. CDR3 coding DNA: TGTGCCATCACTGCGATTAGCGGGAGGGCCGGGGAGCAGTTCTTA.

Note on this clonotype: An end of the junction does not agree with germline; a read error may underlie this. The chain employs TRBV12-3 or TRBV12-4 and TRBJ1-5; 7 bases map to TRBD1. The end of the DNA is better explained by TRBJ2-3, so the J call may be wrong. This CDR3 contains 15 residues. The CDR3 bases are TGTACCAGCAGGCAGACAGGGCTACCAGATCAGCCCCAGTATTTT. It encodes CTSRQTGLPDQPQYF.

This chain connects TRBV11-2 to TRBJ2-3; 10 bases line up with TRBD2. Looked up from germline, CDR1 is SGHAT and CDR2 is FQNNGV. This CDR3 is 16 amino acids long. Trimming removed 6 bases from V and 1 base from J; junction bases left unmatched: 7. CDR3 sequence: CASRATGTSGTDTQYF. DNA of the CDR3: TGTGCCAGCAGAGCCACCGGGACTAGCGGCACAGATACGCAGTATTTT.

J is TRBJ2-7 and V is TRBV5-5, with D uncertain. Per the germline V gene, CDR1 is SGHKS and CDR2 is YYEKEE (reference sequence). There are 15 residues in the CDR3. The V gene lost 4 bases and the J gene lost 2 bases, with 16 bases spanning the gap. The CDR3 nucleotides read TGTGCCAGCAGCATCGATATATTGCCACCCTACGAGCAGTACTTC. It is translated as CASSIDILPPYEQYF.